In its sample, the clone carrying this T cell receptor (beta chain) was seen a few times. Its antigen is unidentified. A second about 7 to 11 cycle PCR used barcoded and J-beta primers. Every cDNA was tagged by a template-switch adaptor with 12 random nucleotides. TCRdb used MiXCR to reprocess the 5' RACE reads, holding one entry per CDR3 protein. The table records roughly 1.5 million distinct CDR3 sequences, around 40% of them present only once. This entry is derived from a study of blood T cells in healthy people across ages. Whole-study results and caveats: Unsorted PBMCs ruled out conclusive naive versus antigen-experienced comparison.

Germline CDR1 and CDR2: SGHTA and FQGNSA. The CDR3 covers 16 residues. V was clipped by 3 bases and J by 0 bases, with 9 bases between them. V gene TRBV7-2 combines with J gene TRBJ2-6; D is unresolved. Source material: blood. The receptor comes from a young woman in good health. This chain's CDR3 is CASSFGHTSGANVLTF. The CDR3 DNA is TGTGCCAGCAGCTTTGGGCACACCTCTGGGGCCAACGTCCTGACTTTC.